This record looks at one T cell receptor (beta chain) sequence and its context. Its antigen is currently not known. Base quality data are lacking; no much larger clone is found one base away. Using the immunoSEQ hsTCRbeta Kit, TCR beta CDR3 regions were sequenced from DNA. Regarding the original processing steps: The ImmunoSEQ Analyzer was used to analyse the TCR sequencing data. T cell clonality was defined as 1 minus Pielou's evenness, calculated on productive rearrangements. To measure T cell diversity, the inverse Simpson index was applied to productive templates. T cell density was expressed as TCR beta template counts normalized to usable DNA, with usable DNA estimated by amplifying and sequencing housekeeping genes. Two-sided Kruskal-Wallis tests were used to compare TCR metrics across histologic stages. Entries here come from immuneACCESS through TCRdb and include only in-frame sequences with V and J called. Some clones fail to appear in such tables; in the studies checked, an unresolved V gene covers under half of the shortfall, and the cause of the remainder is unknown. The V and J calls and clone size come from that table; D and trimming were worked out from the DNA. Present in this sample are under 9,500 clones, around 79% of which were seen just once. Around 8% of the sample comes from the top ten.

Patients underwent resection in Japan or China between about 2013 and 2017. Two lung cancer pathologists independently confirmed the histologic diagnosis of each case on H&E slides. For nucleic acid extraction, premalignant or tumor cells were enriched by macro-dissection following pathologic assessment. FFPE tissue was used for DNA isolation with the AllPrep DNA/RNA FFPE Kit. This sample stems from a study of immune evolution from preneoplasia to lung adenocarcinoma (dated by TCRdb to the early 2020s). General notes on the study: HLA loss of heterozygosity was found in under 8.5% of AIS, 15% of MIA and 30% to 40% of ADC lesions, and in no AAH lesions. Immune contexture across lung adenocarcinoma precursors and invasive adenocarcinoma was profiled using immune gene expression, TCR sequencing and multiplex immunofluorescence. POLYSOLVER was used to infer Class I HLA alleles from exome data, and LOHHLA was used to detect allele-specific HLA loss. The sample size was set by how many specimens were available, not by a prior power calculation. TCR sequencing data were obtained from under 60 patients. According to the study, about 100 samples were used for TCR sequencing. Whole exome sequencing and methylation data from the same cohort of nodules were integrated with the immune data. Resected precursor lesions (AAH, AIS, MIA) and invasive adenocarcinomas were compared against paired morphologically normal lung tissue. The overall cohort was made up of fewer than 70 patients with pulmonary nodules who had surgical resection. What the research found in general, with its limitations: Because all patients were from Japan and China, applicability to Western populations was uncertain. T cell clonality was highest in KRAS-mutant nodules compared with EGFR-mutant or double wild-type lesions. Normal lung showed the highest clonality, whereas later-stage lesions appeared to have higher T cell density and diversity but lower clonality. The highest top T cell clone frequencies were observed in normal lung, and a progressive decrease in top T cell clone frequencies appeared to occur from AAH through AIS, MIA and invasive adenocarcinoma. The findings reflected association rather than direct causation, and larger cohorts with long-term follow-up and longitudinal biopsies were considered necessary.

Reading the germline V gene (reference sequence) gives CDR1 MNHEY and CDR2 SMNVEV. V and J are trimmed by 7 bases and 5 bases, and the gene matches miss 14 bases of the junction. Spanning cysteine to phenylalanine, the CDR3 consists of 15 amino acids. The CDR3 DNA has 45 bases and is translated from base 1. The rearranged chain carries TRBV27 and TRBJ2-7; TRBD2 fits 7 bases in the junction. This TCR derives from a person aged 65 to 79 with lung adenocarcinoma. Sequencing used FFPE minimally invasive lung adenocarcinoma tissue. The cell subset or site label for this specimen denotes: micro-invasive lung adenocarcinoma (MIA). The CDR3 sequence is CASTFSGLGNNEQYF. DNA sequence: TGTGCCAGCACCTTTTCCGGACTAGGGAACAACGAGCAGTACTTC.